This TCR beta chain came from a study of a mutant IDH1 vaccine in newly diagnosed glioma. Here immunoSEQ multiplex PCR was the method, and the copy in TCRdb shows in-frame clones only, minus some. The sample shows around 50,000 clones, over 80% of them seen only once. This CDR3 contains 15 residues. Deletions cut 3 bases from V and 4 bases from J, with 13 bases between. Germline CDR1 and CDR2: LNHDA and SQIVND (reference sequence). As for time point: week 5, during vaccination. One vaccine dose held 300 ug of mutant IDH1 20-mer peptide and came with topical imiquimod. This clone was counted only a few times. Its antigen is as yet unknown.

The clonotype was recovered from a woman aged 40 to 55 with glioma. The chain is built from TRBV19 and TRBJ1-5; D not resolved. The starting material was PBMCs, obtained from a glioma patient whose treatment included an IDH1 peptide vaccine. As DNA, the CDR3 is TGTGCCAGTAGTATGCAGAGCCATTGGAATCAGCCCCAGCATTTT. This gives the protein CASSMQSHWNQPQHF.